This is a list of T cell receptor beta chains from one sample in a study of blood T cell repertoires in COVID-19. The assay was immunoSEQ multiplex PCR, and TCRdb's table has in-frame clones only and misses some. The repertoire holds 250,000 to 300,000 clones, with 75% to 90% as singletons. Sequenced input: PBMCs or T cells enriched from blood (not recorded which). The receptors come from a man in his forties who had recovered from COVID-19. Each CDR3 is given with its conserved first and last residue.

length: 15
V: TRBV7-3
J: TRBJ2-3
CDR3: CASSFSGQGSDTQYF

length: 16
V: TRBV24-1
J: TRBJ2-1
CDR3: CATSDRRGTGVDEQFF

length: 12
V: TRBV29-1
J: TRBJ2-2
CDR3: CSVGQGTGELFF

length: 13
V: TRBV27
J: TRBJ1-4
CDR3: CASSLSGNEKLFF

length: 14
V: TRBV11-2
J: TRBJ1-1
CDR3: CASSPQTGGFEAFF

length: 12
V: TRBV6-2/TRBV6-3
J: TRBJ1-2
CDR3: CASSGTYYGYTF

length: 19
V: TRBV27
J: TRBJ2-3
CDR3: CASSLYSLKTSGVSDTQYF

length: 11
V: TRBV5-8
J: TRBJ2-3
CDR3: CASSLGGVGNF

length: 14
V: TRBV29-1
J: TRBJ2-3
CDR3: CSVDGSGKGDTQYF

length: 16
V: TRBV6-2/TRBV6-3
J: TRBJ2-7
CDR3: CASNPTGTSGAYEQYF

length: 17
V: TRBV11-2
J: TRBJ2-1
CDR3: CASSTKTSGGFFNEQFF

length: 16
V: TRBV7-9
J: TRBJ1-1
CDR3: CASSSQGQGGNTEAFF

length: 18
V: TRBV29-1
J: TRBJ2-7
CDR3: CSVVSPHGTSGNSYEQYF

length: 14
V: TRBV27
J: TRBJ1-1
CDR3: CASSTGQGPDEAFF

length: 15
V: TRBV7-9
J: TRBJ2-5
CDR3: CASSLIAGWGETQYF

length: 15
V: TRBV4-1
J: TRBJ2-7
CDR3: CASSQVGSYSYEQYF

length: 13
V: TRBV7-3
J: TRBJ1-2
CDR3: CASSPDRGYGYTF

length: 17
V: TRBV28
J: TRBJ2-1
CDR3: CASKEAGRTSSYNEQFF

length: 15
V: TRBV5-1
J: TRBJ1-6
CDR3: CASTLGQGNNSPLHF

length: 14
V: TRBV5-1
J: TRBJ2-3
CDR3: CASSLGQSTDTQYF

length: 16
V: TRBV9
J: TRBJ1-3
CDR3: CASSLQRSSSGNTIYF

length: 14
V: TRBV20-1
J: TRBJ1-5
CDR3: CSASAGGRNQPQHF

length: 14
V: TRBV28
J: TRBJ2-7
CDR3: CASHLGTRRYEQYF

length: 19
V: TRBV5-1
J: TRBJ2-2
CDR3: CASSLTLTSGSITVGELFF

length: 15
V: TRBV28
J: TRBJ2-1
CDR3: CASSTGQGDSNEQFF

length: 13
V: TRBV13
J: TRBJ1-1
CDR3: CASSPQRDTEAFF

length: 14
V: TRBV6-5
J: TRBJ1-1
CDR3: CASRPGTGNTEAFF

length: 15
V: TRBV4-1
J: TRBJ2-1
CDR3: CASSQDMTSWDEQFF

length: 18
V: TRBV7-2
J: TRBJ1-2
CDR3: CASSQVFVRTTEGYGYTF

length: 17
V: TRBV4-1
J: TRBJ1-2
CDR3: CASSPRFRTGRNYGYTF

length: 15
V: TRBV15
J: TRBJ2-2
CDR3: CATSSNRGYTGELFF

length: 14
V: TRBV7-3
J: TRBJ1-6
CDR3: CASSLNSVNSPLHF

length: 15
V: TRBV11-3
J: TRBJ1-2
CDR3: CASSLTGGSPYGYTF

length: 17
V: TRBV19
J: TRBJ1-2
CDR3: CASSPGTGGLRVGGYTF

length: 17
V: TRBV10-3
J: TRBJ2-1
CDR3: CAIKNQQGADHYNEQFF

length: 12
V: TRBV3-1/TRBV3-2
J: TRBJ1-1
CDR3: CASSQVGVGAFF

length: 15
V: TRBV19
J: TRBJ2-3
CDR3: CASSIRRDYTDTQYF

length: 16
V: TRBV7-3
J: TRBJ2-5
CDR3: CASSKGTASPQETQYF

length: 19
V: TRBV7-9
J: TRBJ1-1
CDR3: CASSLSPGRGILGNTEAFF

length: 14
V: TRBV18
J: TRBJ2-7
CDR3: CASSPGGSSYEQYF

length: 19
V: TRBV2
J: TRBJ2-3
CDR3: CASNTNPTNQAGAVDTQYF

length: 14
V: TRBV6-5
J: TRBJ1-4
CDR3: CASGTLSGNEKLFF

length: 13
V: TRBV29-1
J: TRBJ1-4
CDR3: CSVGLRANEKLFF

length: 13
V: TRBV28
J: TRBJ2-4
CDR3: CASSLSGKDIQYF

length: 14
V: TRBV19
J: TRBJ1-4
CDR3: CASRGTGHNEKLFF

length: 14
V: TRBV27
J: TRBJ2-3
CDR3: CASSRREKADTQYF

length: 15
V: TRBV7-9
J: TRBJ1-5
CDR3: CASSLDLQGWQPQHF

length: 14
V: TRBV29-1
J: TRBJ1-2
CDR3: CSVFTSDRGHGYTF

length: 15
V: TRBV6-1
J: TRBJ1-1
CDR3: CASSESQGGVTEAFF

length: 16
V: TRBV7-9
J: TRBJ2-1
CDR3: CASSRYSRDTDNEQFF